This T cell receptor beta chain derives from a study of neurological immune-mediated disorders. Study information: There were roughly 35 multiple sclerosis patients. Of these, 31 had relapsing-remitting MS and 3 had secondary progressive MS.

This clonotype was counted many times. TCRdb ran MiXCR on the 5' RACE reads and lists one entry per CDR3 protein. The sample yields 80,000 to 95,000 distinct CDR3 sequences, 3.5% seen once. The CDR3 totals 11 residues. After removal of 7 bases from V and 5 bases from J, the junction contained 0 bases not matched to a gene. Germline loops: CDR1 SEHNR, CDR2 FQNEAQ (reference sequence). The specimen was PBMCs. The TCR was taken from a woman aged 45-65 years with multiple sclerosis. The chain recombines TRBV7-9 with TRBJ1-2, with TRBD1 matching over 8 bases. The CDR3 protein is CASNRGYGYTF. The CDR3 DNA follows: TGTGCCAGCAACAGGGGGTATGGCTACACCTTC.